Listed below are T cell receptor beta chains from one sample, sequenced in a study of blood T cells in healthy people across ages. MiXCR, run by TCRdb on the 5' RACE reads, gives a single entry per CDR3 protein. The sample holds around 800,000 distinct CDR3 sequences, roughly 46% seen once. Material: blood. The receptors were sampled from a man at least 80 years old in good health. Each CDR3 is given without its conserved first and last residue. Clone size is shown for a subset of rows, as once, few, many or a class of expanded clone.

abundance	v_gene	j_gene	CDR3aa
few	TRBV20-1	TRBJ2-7	SASGRRGEQY
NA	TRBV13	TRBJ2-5	ASSGGRAPETQY
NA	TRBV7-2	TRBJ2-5	ASSFFVTSGPAGETQY
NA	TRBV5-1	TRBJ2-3	ASSASRGVGTDTQY
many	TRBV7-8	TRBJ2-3	ASSVSGRALADTQY
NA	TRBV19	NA	ASSIGLINNEQY
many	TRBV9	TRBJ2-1	ASSSSSNEQF
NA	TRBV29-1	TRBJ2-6	SVTGGVTGANVLT
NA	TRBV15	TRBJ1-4	ATAGDPRSKRKTVGEKLF
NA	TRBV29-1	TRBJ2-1	SSEAGSESNEQF
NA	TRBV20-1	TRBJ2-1	SARDSGTSGRENEQF
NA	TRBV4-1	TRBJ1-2	ASSQTRGTYGYT
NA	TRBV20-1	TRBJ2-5	SAGDSGTLQETQY
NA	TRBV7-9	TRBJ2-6	ASSSWRFGPGANVLT
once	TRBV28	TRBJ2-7	ASSSPGPSYEQY
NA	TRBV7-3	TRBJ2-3	AGSLTPAGTDTQY